This T cell receptor (beta chain) comes out of a study of persistence of HIV-infected CD4 T cells. A note on this clone: No antigen is known for it.

The libraries were made with immunoSEQ version 4 in survey mode. The data were produced by immunoSEQ multiplex PCR, yet TCRdb's version contains in-frame clones alone and is incomplete. In the table there are tens of thousands of clones, roughly 87% of which are singletons. This CDR3 is built from 12 residues. The germline V gene encodes CDR1 LNHDA and CDR2 SQIVND (reference sequence). The V gene lost 2 bases and the J gene lost 4 bases, with 5 bases spanning the gap. Cells were stimulated with CMV-infected fibroblast lysates at roughly 10 ug/mL. Memory cells lacking CD40L and CD69 with high CD45RO were sorted. Donors were HIV-1-infected adults who began suppressive ART during chronic infection. Study outcomes and limitations: Compared with CD3/CD28-stimulated cells, CMV- and Gag-responding cells showed lower TCRbeta richness. Proviral oligoclonality tracked with TCR oligoclonality within the same sorted cells.

J is TRBJ2-5 and V is TRBV19; D ambiguous. The source was CD4+ T cells sorted from PBMCs after approximately 19-hour stimulation, collected from a patient who received antiretroviral therapy. This clonotype was sampled from an adult woman with HIV who was CMV-seropositive. CDR3: CASSIKGETQYF. The CDR3 region has the DNA TGTGCCAGTAGTATAAAAGGAGAGACCCAGTACTTC.